This T cell receptor (beta chain) was captured by sequencing in a study of blood T cells in healthy people across ages. Study-level results: PBMCs went unsorted, and a conclusive naive versus antigen-experienced comparison was therefore prevented. One million T cells yielded diversity estimates that were considered underestimates.

The second PCR ran about 6 to 12 cycles with a sample-barcoded 5' primer and J-beta primers. TCRdb re-derived calls from the 5' RACE reads in MiXCR, one entry per CDR3 protein. Among 600,000 or so distinct CDR3 sequences listed, about 30% were seen once. This clonotype was found many times. The target antigen is unknown. CDR1 is MNHEY, CDR2 SVGAGI, per germline. This CDR3 comprises 18 residues. Trimming took 2 bases from V and 0 from J; bases not matched to a gene: 8. The chain uses TRBV6-5 and TRBJ2-1; 9 bases agree with TRBD2. The specimen was blood. The receptor was derived from a woman aged 80 or older in good health. This CDR3 reads CASSYDMRGGSSYNEQFF. CDR3 DNA sequence: TGTGCCAGCAGTTACGATATGCGGGGGGGCAGCTCCTACAATGAGCAGTTCTTC.